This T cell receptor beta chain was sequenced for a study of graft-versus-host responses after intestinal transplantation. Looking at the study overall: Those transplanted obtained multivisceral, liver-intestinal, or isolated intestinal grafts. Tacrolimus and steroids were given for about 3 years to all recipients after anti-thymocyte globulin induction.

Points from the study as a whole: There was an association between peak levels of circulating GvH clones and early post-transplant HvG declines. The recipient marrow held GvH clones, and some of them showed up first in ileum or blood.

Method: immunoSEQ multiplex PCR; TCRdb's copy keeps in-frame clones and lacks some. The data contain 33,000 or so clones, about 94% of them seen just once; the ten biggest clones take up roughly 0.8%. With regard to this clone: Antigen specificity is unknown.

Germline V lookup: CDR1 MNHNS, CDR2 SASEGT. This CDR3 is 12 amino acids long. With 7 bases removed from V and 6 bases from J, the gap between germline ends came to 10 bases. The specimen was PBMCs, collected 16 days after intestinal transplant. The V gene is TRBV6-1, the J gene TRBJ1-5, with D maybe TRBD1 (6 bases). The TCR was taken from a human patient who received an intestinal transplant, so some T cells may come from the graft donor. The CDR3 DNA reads TGTGCCAGCATAGGGGGGGGTCAGCCCCAGCATTTT. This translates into CASIGGGQPQHF.